Below, one T cell receptor (beta chain) is given with its context. The target antigen is unknown. CDR1 is SGHRS and CDR2 is YFSETQ in the germline V gene. Trimming left V 0 bases short and J 7 bases short, with 4 bases between. The CDR3 contains 12 residues. This specimen belongs to a study of T cells after yellow fever vaccination. Points from the study as a whole: Abundant clonotypes from the bulk population could contaminate FACS-sorted repertoires. CD4 and CD8 compartments shared a small share of clonotypes.

TCRdb used MiXCR to reprocess the 5' RACE reads, holding one entry per CDR3 protein. The repertoire includes around 500,000 distinct CDR3 sequences, 21% of them detected once, and roughly a sixth sits in the top ten. Source: PBMCs, taken about 20 days after the first yellow fever vaccination. This TCR was recovered from a man between 18 and 35 years old who received the YFV17D yellow fever vaccine. The J gene is TRBJ2-2, the V gene TRBV5-1; D uncertain. The CDR3 is CASSLVHGELFF. As DNA, the CDR3 is TGCGCCAGCAGCTTGGTGCACGGGGAGCTGTTTTTT.